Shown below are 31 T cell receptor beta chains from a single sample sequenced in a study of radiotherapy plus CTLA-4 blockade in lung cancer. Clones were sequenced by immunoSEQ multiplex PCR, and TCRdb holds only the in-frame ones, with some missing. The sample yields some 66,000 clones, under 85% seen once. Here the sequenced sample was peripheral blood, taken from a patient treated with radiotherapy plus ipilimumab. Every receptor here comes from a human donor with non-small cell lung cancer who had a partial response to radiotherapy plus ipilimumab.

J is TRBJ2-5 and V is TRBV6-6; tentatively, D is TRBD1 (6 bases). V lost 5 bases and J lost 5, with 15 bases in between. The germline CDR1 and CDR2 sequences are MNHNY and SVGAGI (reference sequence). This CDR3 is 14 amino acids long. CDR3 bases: TGTGCCAGCAGTGGCACAGGGCTGGGGGAGACCCAGTACTTC. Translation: CASSGTGLGETQYF.

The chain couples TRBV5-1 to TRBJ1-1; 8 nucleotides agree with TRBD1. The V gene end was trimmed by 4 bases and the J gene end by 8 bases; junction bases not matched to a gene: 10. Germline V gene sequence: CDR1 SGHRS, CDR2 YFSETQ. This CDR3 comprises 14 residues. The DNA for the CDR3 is TGCGCCAGCAGCCCCATGGGACAGGCGAACGAAGCTTTCTTT. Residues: CASSPMGQANEAFF.

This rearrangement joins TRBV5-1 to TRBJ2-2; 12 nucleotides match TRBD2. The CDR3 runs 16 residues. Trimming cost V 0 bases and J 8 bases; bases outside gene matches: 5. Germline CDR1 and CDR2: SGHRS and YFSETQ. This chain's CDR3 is CASSLGLAGDKGELFF. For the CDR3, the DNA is TGCGCCAGCAGCTTGGGACTAGCGGGAGATAAGGGGGAGCTGTTTTTT.

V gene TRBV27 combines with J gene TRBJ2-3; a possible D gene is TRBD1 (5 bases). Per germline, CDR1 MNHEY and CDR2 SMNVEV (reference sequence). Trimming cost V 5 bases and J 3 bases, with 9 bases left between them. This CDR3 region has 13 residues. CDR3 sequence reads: CASSPRETDTQYF. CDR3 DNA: TGTGCCAGCAGTCCCAGGGAAACAGATACGCAGTATTTT.

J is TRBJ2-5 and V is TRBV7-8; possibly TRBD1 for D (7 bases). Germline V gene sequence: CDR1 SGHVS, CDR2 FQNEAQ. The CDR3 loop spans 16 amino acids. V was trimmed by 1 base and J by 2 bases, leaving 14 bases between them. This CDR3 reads CASSLVQGGLQETQYF. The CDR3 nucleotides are TGTGCCAGCAGCTTAGTTCAGGGGGGTTTACAAGAGACCCAGTACTTC.

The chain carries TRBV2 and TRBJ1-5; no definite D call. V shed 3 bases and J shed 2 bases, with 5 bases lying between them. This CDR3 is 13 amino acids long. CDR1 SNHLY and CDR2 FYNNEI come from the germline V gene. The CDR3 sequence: CASSEGGNQPQHF. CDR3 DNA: TGTGCCAGCAGTGAGGGCGGCAATCAGCCCCAGCATTTT.

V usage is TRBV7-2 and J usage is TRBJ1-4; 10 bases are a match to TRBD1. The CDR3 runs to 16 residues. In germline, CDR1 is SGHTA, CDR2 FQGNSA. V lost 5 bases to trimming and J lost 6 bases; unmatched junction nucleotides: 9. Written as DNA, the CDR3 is TGTGCCAGCAGCCCCCTGGGGGGACAGGGGTATGAAAAACTGTTTTTT. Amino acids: CASSPLGGQGYEKLFF.

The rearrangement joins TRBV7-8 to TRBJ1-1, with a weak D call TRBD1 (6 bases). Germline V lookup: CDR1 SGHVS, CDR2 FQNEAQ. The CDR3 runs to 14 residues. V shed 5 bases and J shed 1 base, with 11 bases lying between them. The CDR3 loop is CASSPLQGNTEAFF. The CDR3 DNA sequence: TGTGCCAGCAGCCCACTACAGGGGAACACTGAAGCTTTCTTT.

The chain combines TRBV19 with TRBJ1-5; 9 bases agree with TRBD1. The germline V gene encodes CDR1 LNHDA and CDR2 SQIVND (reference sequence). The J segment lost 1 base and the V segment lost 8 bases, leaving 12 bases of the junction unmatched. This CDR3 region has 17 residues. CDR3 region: CASAPNRGRGSNQPQHF. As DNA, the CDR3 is TGTGCCAGTGCCCCCAACAGGGGGCGGGGGAGCAATCAGCCCCAGCATTTT.

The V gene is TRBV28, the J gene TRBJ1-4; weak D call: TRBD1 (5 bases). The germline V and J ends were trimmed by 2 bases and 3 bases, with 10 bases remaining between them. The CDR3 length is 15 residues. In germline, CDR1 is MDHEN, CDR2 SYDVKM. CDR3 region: CASSLGGAANEKLFF. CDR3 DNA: TGTGCCAGCAGTTTAGGAGGGGCGGCTAATGAAAAACTGTTTTTT.

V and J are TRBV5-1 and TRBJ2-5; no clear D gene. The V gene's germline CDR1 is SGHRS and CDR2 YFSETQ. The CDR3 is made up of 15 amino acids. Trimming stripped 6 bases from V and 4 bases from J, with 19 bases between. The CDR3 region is CASTPLGAMGETQYF. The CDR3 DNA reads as TGCGCCAGCACTCCTTTGGGCGCCATGGGAGAGACCCAGTACTTC.

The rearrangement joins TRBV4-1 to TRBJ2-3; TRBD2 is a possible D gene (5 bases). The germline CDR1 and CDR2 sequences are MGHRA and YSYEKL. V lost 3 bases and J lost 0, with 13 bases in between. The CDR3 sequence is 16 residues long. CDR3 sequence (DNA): TGCGCCAGCAGCCAGACGAGGGAGCCTAGCACAGATACGCAGTATTTT. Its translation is CASSQTREPSTDTQYF.

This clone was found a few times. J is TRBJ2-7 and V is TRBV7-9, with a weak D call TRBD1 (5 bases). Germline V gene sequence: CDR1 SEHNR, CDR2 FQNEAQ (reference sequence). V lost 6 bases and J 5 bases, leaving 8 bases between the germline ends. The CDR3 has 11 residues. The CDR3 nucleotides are TGTGCCAGCAGTCTAGGGGACGAGCAGTACTTC. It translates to CASSLGDEQYF.

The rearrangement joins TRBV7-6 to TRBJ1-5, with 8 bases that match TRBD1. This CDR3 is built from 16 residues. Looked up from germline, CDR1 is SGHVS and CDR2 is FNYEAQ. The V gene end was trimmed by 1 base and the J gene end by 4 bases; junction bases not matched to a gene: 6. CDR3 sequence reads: CASSLGGDRRNQPQHF. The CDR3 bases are TGTGCCAGCAGCTTAGGGGGGGACAGGAGGAATCAGCCCCAGCATTTT.

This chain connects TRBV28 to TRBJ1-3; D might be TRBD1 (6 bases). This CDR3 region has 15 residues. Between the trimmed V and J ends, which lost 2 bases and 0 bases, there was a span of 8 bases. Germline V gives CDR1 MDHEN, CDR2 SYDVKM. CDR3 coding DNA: TGTGCCAGCAGTTTAACAGGGTACTCTGGAAACACCATATATTTT. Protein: CASSLTGYSGNTIYF.

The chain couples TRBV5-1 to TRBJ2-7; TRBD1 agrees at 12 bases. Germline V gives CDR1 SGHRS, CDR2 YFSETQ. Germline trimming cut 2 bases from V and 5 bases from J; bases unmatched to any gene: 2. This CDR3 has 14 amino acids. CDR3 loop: CASSFGTGGDEQYF. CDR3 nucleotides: TGCGCCAGCAGCTTTGGGACAGGGGGCGACGAGCAGTACTTC.

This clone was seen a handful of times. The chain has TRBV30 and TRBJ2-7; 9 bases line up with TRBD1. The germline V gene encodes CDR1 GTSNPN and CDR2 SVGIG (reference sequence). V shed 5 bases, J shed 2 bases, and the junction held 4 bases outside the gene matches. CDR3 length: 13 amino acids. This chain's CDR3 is CAWFRQGAYEQYF. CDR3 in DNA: TGTGCCTGGTTTAGACAGGGGGCCTACGAGCAGTACTTC.

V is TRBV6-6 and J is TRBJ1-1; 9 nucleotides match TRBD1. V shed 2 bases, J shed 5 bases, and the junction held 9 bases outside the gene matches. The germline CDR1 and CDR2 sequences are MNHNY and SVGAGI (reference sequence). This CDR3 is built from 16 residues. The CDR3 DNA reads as TGTGCCAGCAGTTACGCCCCAACAGGGGGCGAGACTGAAGCTTTCTTT. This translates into CASSYAPTGGETEAFF.

CDR3 amino acids: CASSLMGGFGNQPQHF. Written as DNA, the CDR3 is TGTGCCAGCAGCTTGATGGGGGGATTCGGCAATCAGCCCCAGCATTTT. The V gene is TRBV5-4, the J gene TRBJ1-5, with D possibly TRBD1 on 5 matching bases. There are 16 residues in the CDR3. CDR1 and CDR2 (germline): SGHNT, YYREEE (reference sequence). Between the trimmed V and J ends, which lost 1 base and 2 bases, there was a span of 13 bases.

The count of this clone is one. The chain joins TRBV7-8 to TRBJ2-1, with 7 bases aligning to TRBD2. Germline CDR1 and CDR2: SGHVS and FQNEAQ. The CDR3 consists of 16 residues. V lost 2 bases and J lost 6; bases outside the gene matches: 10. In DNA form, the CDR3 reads TGTGCCAGCAGCTTATCGCCAGCGGGAATATTCAATGAGCAGTTCTTC. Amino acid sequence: CASSLSPAGIFNEQFF.

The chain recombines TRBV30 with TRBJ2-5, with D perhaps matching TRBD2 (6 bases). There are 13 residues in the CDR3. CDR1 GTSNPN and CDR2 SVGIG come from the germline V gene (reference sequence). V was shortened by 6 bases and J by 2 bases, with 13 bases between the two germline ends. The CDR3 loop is CACRDFPQETQYF. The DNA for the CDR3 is TGTGCCTGTCGGGACTTTCCACAAGAGACCCAGTACTTC.

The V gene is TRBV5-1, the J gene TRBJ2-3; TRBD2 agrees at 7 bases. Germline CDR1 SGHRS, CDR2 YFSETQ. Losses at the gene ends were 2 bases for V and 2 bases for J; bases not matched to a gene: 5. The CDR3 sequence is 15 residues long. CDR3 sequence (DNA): TGCGCCAGCAGCTTTATCAAGCGGGACACAGATACGCAGTATTTT. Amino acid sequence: CASSFIKRDTDTQYF.

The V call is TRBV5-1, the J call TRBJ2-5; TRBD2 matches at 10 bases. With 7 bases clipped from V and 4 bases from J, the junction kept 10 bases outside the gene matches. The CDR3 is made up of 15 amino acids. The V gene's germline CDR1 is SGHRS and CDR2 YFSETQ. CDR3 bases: TGCGCCAGCTCCGGAGGGGCTAGCGGGAGAGAGACCCAGTACTTC. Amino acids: CASSGGASGRETQYF.

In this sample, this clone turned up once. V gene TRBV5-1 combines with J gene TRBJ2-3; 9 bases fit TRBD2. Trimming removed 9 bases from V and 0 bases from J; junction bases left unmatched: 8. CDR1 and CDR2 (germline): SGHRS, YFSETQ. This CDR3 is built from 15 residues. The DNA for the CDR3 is TGCGCCACCGGGCGGGAGGGCCAGAGCACAGATACGCAGTATTTT. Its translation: CATGREGQSTDTQYF.

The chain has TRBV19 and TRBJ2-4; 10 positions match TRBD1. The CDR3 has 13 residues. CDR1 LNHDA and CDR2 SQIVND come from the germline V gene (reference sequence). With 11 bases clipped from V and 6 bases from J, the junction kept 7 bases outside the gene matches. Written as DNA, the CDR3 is TGTGCCTGCGGACGGGACAGGGGAAACATTCAGTACTTC. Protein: CACGRDRGNIQYF.

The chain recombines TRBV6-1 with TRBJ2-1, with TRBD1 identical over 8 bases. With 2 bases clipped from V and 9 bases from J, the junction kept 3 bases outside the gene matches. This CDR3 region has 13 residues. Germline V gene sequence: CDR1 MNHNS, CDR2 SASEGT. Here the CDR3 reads CASSERGTGEQFF. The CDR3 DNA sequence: TGTGCCAGCAGTGAAAGGGGGACAGGTGAGCAGTTCTTC.

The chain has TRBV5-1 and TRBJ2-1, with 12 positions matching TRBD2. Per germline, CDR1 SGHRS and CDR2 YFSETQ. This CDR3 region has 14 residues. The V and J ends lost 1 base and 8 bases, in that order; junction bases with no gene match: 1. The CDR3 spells CASSLTSGRYEQFF. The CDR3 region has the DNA TGCGCCAGCAGCTTGACTAGCGGGAGGTATGAGCAGTTCTTC.

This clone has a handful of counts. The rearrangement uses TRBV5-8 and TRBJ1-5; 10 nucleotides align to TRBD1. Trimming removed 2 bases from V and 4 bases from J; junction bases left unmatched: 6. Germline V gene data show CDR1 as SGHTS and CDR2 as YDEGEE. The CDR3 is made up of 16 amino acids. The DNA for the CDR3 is TGTGCCAGCAGCTTCGACAGGGGGCTACGGAATCAGCCCCAGCATTTT. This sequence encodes CASSFDRGLRNQPQHF.

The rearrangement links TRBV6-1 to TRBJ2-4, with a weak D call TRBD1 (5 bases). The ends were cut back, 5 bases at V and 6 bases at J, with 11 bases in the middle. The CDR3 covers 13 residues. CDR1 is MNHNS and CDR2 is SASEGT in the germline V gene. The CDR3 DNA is TGTGCCAGCAGTTGGACATTAAGAAACATTCAGTACTTC. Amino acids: CASSWTLRNIQYF.

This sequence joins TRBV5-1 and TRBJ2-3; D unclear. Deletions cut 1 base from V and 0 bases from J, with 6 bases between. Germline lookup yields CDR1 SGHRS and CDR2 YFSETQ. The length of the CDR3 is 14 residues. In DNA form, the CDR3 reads TGCGCCAGCAGCTTGTTCTCCAGCACAGATACGCAGTATTTT. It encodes CASSLFSSTDTQYF.

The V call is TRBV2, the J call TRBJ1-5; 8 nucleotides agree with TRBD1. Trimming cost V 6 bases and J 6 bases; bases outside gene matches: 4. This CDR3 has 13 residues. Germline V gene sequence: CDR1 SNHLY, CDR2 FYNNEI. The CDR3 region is CASSRGQAQPQHF. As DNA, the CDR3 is TGTGCCAGCAGCAGGGGGCAGGCTCAGCCCCAGCATTTT.